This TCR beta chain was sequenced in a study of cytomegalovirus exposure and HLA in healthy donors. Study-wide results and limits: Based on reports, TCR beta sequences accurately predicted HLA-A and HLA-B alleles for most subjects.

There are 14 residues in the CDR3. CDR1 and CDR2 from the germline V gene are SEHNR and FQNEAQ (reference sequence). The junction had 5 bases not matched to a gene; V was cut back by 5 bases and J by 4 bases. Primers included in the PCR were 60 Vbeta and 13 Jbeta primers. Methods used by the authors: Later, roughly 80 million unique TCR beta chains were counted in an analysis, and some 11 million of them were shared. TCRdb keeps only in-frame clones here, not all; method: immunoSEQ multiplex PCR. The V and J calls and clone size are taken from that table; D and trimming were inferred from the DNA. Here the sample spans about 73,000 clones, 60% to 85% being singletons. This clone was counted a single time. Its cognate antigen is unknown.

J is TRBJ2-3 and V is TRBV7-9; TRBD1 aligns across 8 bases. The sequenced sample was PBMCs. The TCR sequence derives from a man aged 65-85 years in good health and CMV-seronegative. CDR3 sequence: CASSAGQVADTQYF. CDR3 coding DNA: TGTGCCAGCAGCGCGGGACAGGTCGCAGATACGCAGTATTTT.